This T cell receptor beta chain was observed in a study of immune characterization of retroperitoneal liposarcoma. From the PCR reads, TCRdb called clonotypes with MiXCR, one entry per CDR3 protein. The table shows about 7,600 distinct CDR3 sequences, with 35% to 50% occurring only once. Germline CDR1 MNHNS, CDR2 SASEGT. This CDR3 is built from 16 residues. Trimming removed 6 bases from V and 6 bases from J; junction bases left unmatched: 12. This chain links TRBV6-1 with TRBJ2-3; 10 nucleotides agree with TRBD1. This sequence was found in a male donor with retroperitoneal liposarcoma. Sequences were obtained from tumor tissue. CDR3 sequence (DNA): TGTGCCAGCAGGGGGACAGGGGATGAACTTTGGGATACGCAGTATTTT. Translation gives CASRGTGDELWDTQYF.